This T cell receptor beta chain was found in a study of Ad26.COV2.S vaccination and SARS-CoV-2 variants. Libraries were prepared by immunoSEQ multiplex PCR; TCRdb keeps only in-frame clonotypes and omits some of them. The table records 410,000 or so clones, around 92% of them present only once. The V segment lost 4 bases and the J segment 2 bases; nucleotides outside the gene matches: 9. CDR1 is MNHEY and CDR2 is SVGEGT in the germline V gene. This CDR3 contains 16 residues. Regarding the study as a whole: Spike-specific responses of CD8+ and CD4+ T cells were reported to display substantial breadth after vaccination.

This clone was recorded only once. Its antigen remains unknown. The treatment was: roughly 19 received Ad26.COV2.S at low or high dose, single or two shots; about 5 received placebo; per-sample allocation not given. Material that was analyzed had been drawn on day 63 after the first vaccine or placebo injection. This specimen consisted of peripheral blood, obtained in a trial of Ad26.COV2.S vaccine versus placebo. V and J are TRBV6-2 or TRBV6-3 and TRBJ2-5, with TRBD2 matching over 8 bases. This receptor was obtained from a person between 18 and 65 years old who received the Ad26.COV2.S COVID-19 vaccine or a placebo. CDR3 nucleotides: TGTGCCAGCAGTTGGGCGCGGGGGGCCGGGCAAGAGACCCAGTACTTC. Translation: CASSWARGAGQETQYF.